The rows below give T cell receptor beta chains drawn from one sample of a study of blood T cell repertoires in COVID-19. Libraries were prepared by immunoSEQ multiplex PCR; TCRdb keeps only in-frame clonotypes and omits some of them. Here the sample spans approximately 200,000 clones, 87% being singletons. The sequencing input was PBMCs or T cells enriched from blood (not recorded which). The receptors shown here come from a man aged 18 to 30 with acute COVID-19. The CDR3 runs from the conserved cysteine through the conserved F or W. The D gene is left open where the match is weak. Not all rows give a size; the values are once, few, many and, for expanded clones, a class.

d_call j_call clone_size v_call cdr3_aa cdr3_nt
- TRBJ2-1 once TRBV19 CASSVGAMSSYNEQFF TGTGCCAGTAGTGTGGGGGCCATGAGCTCCTACAATGAGCAGTTCTTC
- TRBJ1-1 - TRBV9 CASSLRPGGGTEAFF TGTGCCAGCAGCCTCCGCCCCGGGGGTGGGACTGAAGCTTTCTTT
- TRBJ1-5 - TRBV19 CASSESRNYQPQHF TGTGCCAGTAGCGAGAGCAGGAACTATCAGCCCCAGCATTTT
TRBD2 TRBJ2-2 - TRBV27 CASSLLAEHTGELFF TGTGCCAGCAGTTTACTAGCGGAGCACACCGGGGAGCTGTTTTTT
- TRBJ1-1 - TRBV7-6 CASSLIEAWYTEAFF TGTGCCAGCAGCTTAATAGAGGCTTGGTACACTGAAGCTTTCTTT
- TRBJ2-3 - TRBV19 CASSLRQTDTQYF TGTGCCAGTAGTCTCCGACAGACAGATACGCAGTATTTT
- TRBJ1-1 - TRBV5-1 CASSLAGGYMNTEAFF TGCGCCAGCAGCTTGGCCGGGGGTTACATGAACACTGAAGCTTTCTTT
TRBD2 TRBJ2-3 - TRBV3-1/TRBV3-2 CASSPQAGLMSDTQYF TGTGCCAGCAGCCCTCAAGCGGGACTCATGTCAGATACGCAGTATTTT
TRBD1 TRBJ1-2 - TRBV7-9 CASSLRQGDGYTF TGTGCCAGCAGCTTACGACAGGGCGATGGCTACACCTTC
- TRBJ1-2 - TRBV6-5 CATAPGAAYGYTF TGTGCCACCGCACCAGGGGCGGCCTATGGCTACACCTTC
TRBD2 TRBJ2-7 - TRBV10-3 CAISGSGGTYEQYF TGTGCCATCAGTGGGAGCGGGGGGACCTACGAGCAGTACTTC
TRBD2 TRBJ2-1 - TRBV24-1 CATSDADRTSGSQNEQFF TGTGCCACCAGTGATGCTGATAGGACTAGCGGGAGTCAGAATGAGCAGTTCTTC
TRBD2 TRBJ2-2 - TRBV13 CASSPSTSGISGELFF TGTGCCAGCAGCCCCTCGACTAGCGGGATTTCCGGGGAGCTGTTTTTT
- TRBJ1-5 - TRBV19 CASSIETVYSNQPQHF TGTGCCAGTAGTATAGAAACAGTTTATAGCAATCAGCCCCAGCATTTT
- TRBJ1-5 - TRBV2 CASSNLEGSNQPQHF TGTGCCAGCAGTAACTTAGAGGGTTCGAATCAGCCCCAGCATTTT
TRBD1 TRBJ1-3 - TRBV2 CASSDDRENTIYF TGTGCCAGCAGTGACGACAGGGAAAACACCATATATTTT
- TRBJ1-2 - TRBV2 CASSPDGVHGYTF TGTGCCAGCAGTCCAGACGGGGTTCATGGCTACACCTTC
TRBD1 TRBJ1-2 - TRBV11-2 CASSLTTGASNYGYTF TGTGCCAGCAGCTTAACTACAGGGGCCTCTAACTATGGCTACACCTTC
- TRBJ1-5 - TRBV6-5 CASSSTLAGNQPQHF TGTGCCAGCAGTTCCACATTAGCAGGCAATCAGCCCCAGCATTTT
TRBD1 TRBJ2-7 - TRBV6-5 CASTDRGRSYEQYF TGTGCCAGCACAGACAGGGGCCGTTCCTACGAGCAGTACTTC
- TRBJ1-2 - TRBV28 CASSLKVAGGYGYTF TGTGCCAGCAGTTTAAAAGTGGCGGGTGGCTATGGCTACACCTTC
- TRBJ2-1 once TRBV7-2 CASKPGWSYNEQFF TGTGCCAGCAAACCGGGTTGGTCCTACAATGAGCAGTTCTTC
TRBD1 TRBJ1-2 - TRBV25-1 CASSEIGTQGANGYTF TGTGCCAGCAGTGAAATTGGGACACAGGGGGCCAATGGCTACACCTTC
TRBD1 TRBJ2-1 - TRBV24-1 CATTDRDRVNEQFF TGTGCCACTACTGACCGGGACAGGGTCAATGAGCAGTTCTTC
- TRBJ1-6 - TRBV2 CASSGGRGNSPLHF TGTGCCAGCAGTGGGGGCAGGGGTAATTCACCCCTCCACTTT
TRBD2 TRBJ2-7 many TRBV11-2 CASSLAGLAGSHEQYF TGTGCCAGCAGCTTAGCTGGACTAGCGGGATCCCACGAGCAGTACTTC
- TRBJ1-5 - TRBV21-1 CASSNRFPGHHSNQPQHF TGTGCCAGCAGCAACCGTTTCCCGGGACATCATAGCAATCAGCCCCAGCATTTT
- TRBJ1-6 - TRBV5-1 CASSPGQQLNSPLHF TGCGCCAGCAGCCCAGGGCAGCAGTTAAATTCACCCCTCCACTTT